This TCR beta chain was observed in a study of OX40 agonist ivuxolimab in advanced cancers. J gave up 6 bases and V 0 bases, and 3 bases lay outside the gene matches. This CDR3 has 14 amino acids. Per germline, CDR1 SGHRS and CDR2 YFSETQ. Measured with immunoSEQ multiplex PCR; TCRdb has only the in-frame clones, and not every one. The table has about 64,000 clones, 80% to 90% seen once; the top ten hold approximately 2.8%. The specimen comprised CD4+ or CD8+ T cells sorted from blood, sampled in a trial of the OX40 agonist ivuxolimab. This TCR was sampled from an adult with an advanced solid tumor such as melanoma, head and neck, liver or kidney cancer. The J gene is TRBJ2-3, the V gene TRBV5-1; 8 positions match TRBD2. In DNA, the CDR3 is TGCGCCAGCAGCTTGGCCGGCGGGAGGGATACGCAGTATTTT. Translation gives CASSLAGGRDTQYF.